What follows are 21 T cell receptor beta chains derived from one specimen sequenced in a study of blood T cell repertoires in COVID-19 (dated by TCRdb to the early 2020s). The library was generated by the immunoSEQ multiplex PCR assay. The immuneACCESS repertoire file appears here via TCRdb, limited to in-frame rearrangements. These files lack a portion of the clones; in checked studies, under half of the deficit traces to unresolved V genes, and the cause of the others is not known. In this sample the table shows some 270,000 clones, roughly 89% of which occur a single time. The ten largest clones capture 2.2% of the sample. Sequencing was performed on peripheral blood. These receptors were collected from a man aged 50-59 years with acute or convalescent COVID-19.

The chain is built from TRBV27 and TRBJ1-6; D may be TRBD1 (6 bases). The CDR3 sequence is 14 residues long. V was clipped by 8 bases and J by 7 bases, with 15 bases between them. Germline V CDR1 and CDR2: MNHEY, SMNVEV (reference sequence). The CDR3 reads CASRRGADNSPLHF. CDR3 sequence (DNA): TGTGCCAGCCGCCGGGGGGCAGACAATTCACCCCTCCACTTT.

The V and J genes are TRBV19 and TRBJ2-2, with 9 bases matching TRBD2. Losses at the gene ends were 7 bases for V and 1 base for J; bases not matched to a gene: 4. This CDR3 comprises 15 residues. CDR1 LNHDA and CDR2 SQIVND come from the germline V gene (reference sequence). The CDR3 region has the DNA TGTGCCAGTACCCCTAGCGGGGTGAACACCGGGGAGCTGTTTTTT. Protein: CASTPSGVNTGELFF. Filled out from reference TRBV19 and TRBJ2-2, the complete variable domain reads DGGITQSPKYLFRKEGQNVTLSCEQNLNHDAMYWYRQDPGQGLRLIYYSQIVNDFQKGDIAEGYSVSREKKESFPLTVTSAQKNPTAFYLCASTPSGVNTGELFFGEGSRLTVL.

CDR3 bases: TGTGCCACCTCCGGAGGCGGTCCAAATAGCAATCAGCCCCAGCATTTT. Translating it yields CATSGGGPNSNQPQHF. The chain uses TRBV5-6 and TRBJ1-5; no clear D gene. The CDR3 is made up of 16 amino acids. V dropped 9 bases and J dropped 0 bases, with 19 bases sitting between them. Germline CDR1 reads SGHDT; CDR2 reads YYEEEE.

The J gene is TRBJ2-7, the V gene TRBV29-1; possible D gene TRBD2, 6 bases. Trimming stripped 3 bases from V and 3 bases from J, with 9 bases between. From germline, CDR1 is SQVTM and CDR2 ANQGSEA. This CDR3 region has 12 residues. CDR3 coding DNA: TGCAGCGTTGAGGAGGGATTCTACGAGCAGTACTTC. It codes for CSVEEGFYEQYF.

V gene TRBV7-3 combines with J gene TRBJ2-2; 10 bases agree with TRBD1. Germline CDR1 is SGHTA and CDR2 is FQGTGA. This CDR3 spans 15 amino acids. With 6 bases clipped from V and 5 bases from J, the junction kept 6 bases outside the gene matches. The chain's CDR3 is CASSSGTGATGELFF. The CDR3 DNA reads TGTGCCAGCAGTTCTGGGACAGGGGCGACCGGGGAGCTGTTTTTT. Using reference TRBV7-3 and TRBJ2-2 for the parts outside the CDR3, the full variable domain is GAGVSQTPSNKVTEKGKYVELRCDPISGHTALYWYRQSLGQGPEFLIYFQGTGAADDSGLPNDRFFAVRPEGSVSTLKIQRTERGDSAVYLCASSSGTGATGELFFGEGSRLTVL.

The chain employs TRBV29-1 and TRBJ2-1; D remains ambiguous. V dropped 4 bases and J dropped 1 base, with 11 bases sitting between them. From germline, CDR1 is SQVTM and CDR2 ANQGSEA. There are 14 residues in the CDR3. The CDR3 region has the DNA TGCAGCGTTGGGGCCCAGTCATCCTACAATGAGCAGTTCTTC. It encodes CSVGAQSSYNEQFF.

The V gene is TRBV5-1, the J gene TRBJ2-7; D is possibly TRBD1 (5 bases). Deletions cut 4 bases from V and 5 bases from J, with 19 bases between. This CDR3 has 15 amino acids. Germline V gene data show CDR1 as SGHRS and CDR2 as YFSETQ. As DNA, the CDR3 is TGCGCCAGCAGCCCTGGGGTATGGGTACAGGACGAGCAGTACTTC. Translation gives CASSPGVWVQDEQYF.

The chain couples TRBV12-3 or TRBV12-4 to TRBJ1-5; D not certain. V was trimmed by 6 bases and J by 4 bases, leaving 10 bases between them. This CDR3 is built from 13 residues. In DNA, the CDR3 is TGTGCCAGCAGGAGGCGGGAAAATCAGCCCCAGCATTTT. Its translation is CASRRRENQPQHF.

V gene TRBV25-1 combines with J gene TRBJ1-3; possibly TRBD1 for D (6 bases). The CDR3 has 14 amino acids. The germline gives CDR1 MGHDK, CDR2 SYGVNS. V was trimmed by 5 bases and J by 1 base, leaving 9 bases between them. CDR3 in DNA: TGTGCCAGCAGTCCGACAGGTTCTGGAAACACCATATATTTT. Its protein is CASSPTGSGNTIYF.

The gene calls are TRBV12-3 or TRBV12-4 and TRBJ1-4; no clear D. V was cut by 6 bases and J by 10 bases, with 15 bases left in between. The CDR3 is 13 residues long. Here the CDR3 DNA reads TGTGCCAGCAGCGTTAGCGCTAAAGGAAAACTGTTTTTT. Its protein is CASSVSAKGKLFF.

The chain employs TRBV7-2 and TRBJ1-2; D is perhaps TRBD1 (6 bases). Trimming took 2 bases from V and 7 from J, leaving 14 bases between them. Germline V gives CDR1 SGHTA, CDR2 FQGNSA. This CDR3 region has 14 residues. As DNA, the CDR3 is TGTGCCAGCAGCTTAAAGCGGGAGGGGGTTGGCTACACCTTC. This translates into CASSLKREGVGYTF.

This clone was recorded only once. This chain links TRBV7-3 with TRBJ2-5, with 8 bases fitting TRBD2. The V segment lost 3 bases and the J segment 1 base; nucleotides outside the gene matches: 4. Germline V gives CDR1 SGHTA, CDR2 FQGTGA. There are 15 residues in the CDR3. CDR3 nucleotide sequence: TGTGCCAGCAGCTTTGCGGGGGGTCCCCAAGAGACCCAGTACTTC. Translation gives CASSFAGGPQETQYF.

In this sample, this clone turned up once. The chain recombines TRBV7-8 with TRBJ2-3; TRBD1 might be the D (5 bases). Trimming removed 5 bases at V and 2 bases at J, with 17 bases between. The germline V gene has CDR1 SGHVS and CDR2 FQNEAQ. The CDR3 has 16 residues. The CDR3 reads CASSPQGSQNTDTQYF. DNA for the CDR3: TGTGCCAGCAGCCCTCAGGGCAGTCAGAACACAGATACGCAGTATTTT.

The CDR3 here is CASTSGGSTDTQYF. The DNA of the CDR3 is TGTGCCTCCACTAGCGGGGGGTCCACAGATACGCAGTATTTT. The V and J genes are TRBV6-5 and TRBJ2-3; TRBD2 matches 12 bases. Germline CDR1 MNHEY, CDR2 SVGAGI. V lost 11 bases and J lost 2; bases outside the gene matches: 5. The CDR3 runs 14 residues.

The chain carries TRBV4-1 and TRBJ2-7; TRBD1 matches at 9 bases. The CDR3 is 14 amino acids. Germline trimming cut 4 bases from V and 2 bases from J; bases unmatched to any gene: 3. The germline V gene has CDR1 MGHRA and CDR2 YSYEKL. CDR3 loop: CASSLRDRAYEQYF. The CDR3 bases are TGCGCCAGCAGCCTCCGGGACAGGGCCTACGAGCAGTACTTC.

This clone was detected only once. The gene calls are TRBV12-3 or TRBV12-4 and TRBJ2-2; D is uncertain. Deletions cut 5 bases from V and 4 bases from J, with 8 bases between. The CDR3 loop spans 13 amino acids. As DNA, the CDR3 is TGTGCCAGCAGTCCCCCCGGCACCGGGGAGCTGTTTTTT. Translation gives CASSPPGTGELFF.

This clone was found a few times. The chain is built from TRBV7-9 and TRBJ1-1, with a possible D match to TRBD1 (6 bases). The V gene's germline CDR1 is SEHNR and CDR2 FQNEAQ (reference sequence). The CDR3 length is 14 residues. Trimming stripped 5 bases from V and 0 bases from J, with 10 bases between. This CDR3 is CASSGQYMNTEAFF. The CDR3 coding sequence is TGTGCCAGCAGCGGACAGTACATGAACACTGAAGCTTTCTTT. Together with reference TRBV7-9 and TRBJ1-1, the CDR3 gives the full variable domain: DTGVSQNPRHKITKRGQNVTFRCDPISEHNRLYWYRQTLGQGPEFLTYFQNEAQLEKSRLLSDRFSAERPKGSFSTLEIQRTEQGDSAMYLCASSGQYMNTEAFFGQGTRLTVV.

V and J are TRBV5-4 and TRBJ1-5; no clear D gene. V gave up 4 bases and J gave up 5 bases, with 10 bases separating them. This CDR3 has 13 amino acids. CDR1 is SGHNT and CDR2 is YYREEE in the germline V gene (reference sequence). The CDR3, as DNA: TGTGCCAGCAGCATGGACCGAGATCAGCCCCAGCATTTT. Translation: CASSMDRDQPQHF. The full variable domain, completed using reference TRBV5-4 and TRBJ1-5, is ETGVTQSPTHLIKTRGQQVTLRCSSQSGHNTVSWYQQALGQGPQFIFQYYREEENGRGNFPPRFSGLQFPNYSSELNVNALELDDSALYLCASSMDRDQPQHFGDGTRLSIL.

The gene calls are TRBV19 and TRBJ1-2; 7 bases align to TRBD1. With V trimmed by 5 bases and J by 8 bases, 11 bases remained unmatched. Germline V gives CDR1 LNHDA, CDR2 SQIVND (reference sequence). This CDR3 comprises 14 residues. The CDR3 protein is CASSPPGQTAGYTF. As DNA, the CDR3 is TGTGCCAGTAGTCCCCCGGGACAGACAGCAGGCTACACCTTC.

The chain employs TRBV12-3 or TRBV12-4 and TRBJ2-7, with TRBD2 matching over 9 bases. This CDR3 is 13 amino acids long. Losses at the gene ends were 6 bases for V and 5 bases for J; bases not matched to a gene: 5. The CDR3 here is CASRRTSVDEQYF. The DNA for the CDR3 is TGTGCCAGCAGGAGGACTAGCGTGGACGAGCAGTACTTC.

The V call is TRBV6-1, the J call TRBJ2-7, with a tentative D call TRBD1 (5 bases). V dropped 1 base and J dropped 2 bases, with 9 bases sitting between them. This CDR3 is built from 14 residues. Per germline, CDR1 MNHNS and CDR2 SASEGT. The CDR3 region has the DNA TGTGCCAGCAGTGAAGGGGGCCAAACCTACGAGCAGTACTTC. Amino acid sequence: CASSEGGQTYEQYF.